Listed below are T cell receptor beta chains from one sample, sequenced in a study of patients and donors after allogeneic stem cell transplantation. A single record per CDR3 protein comes from TCRdb applying MiXCR to the RT-PCR reads. The sample carries some 150,000 distinct CDR3 sequences, roughly two fifths recorded once. Sequencing was done on a sample of blood, either unsorted or a sorted T cell fraction (not recorded which). All receptors come from a human donor who was either an allogeneic HSCT recipient or a stem cell or donor lymphocyte infusion donor (not recorded which). It is not recorded whose cells these are; they may come from a transplant donor. CDR3s include the opening cysteine and the closing phenylalanine or tryptophan. The D gene is left open where the match is weak. Not every row has a clone size; where given, it reads once, few, many or a size class.

j_call,v_call,clone_size,d_call,cdr3_nt,cdr3_aa
TRBJ1-6,TRBV9,few,NA,TGTGCCAGCAGCGTAGGTACGGGGAATAATTCACCCCTCCACTTT,CASSVGTGNNSPLHF
TRBJ2-1,TRBV5-1,NA,NA,TGCGCCAGCAGCTTGAGCACCTACTCCTACAATGAGCAGTTCTTC,CASSLSTYSYNEQFF
TRBJ1-2,TRBV7-2,few,NA,TGTGCCAGCAGCTCGTTTGGGGCGCGGCATGGCTACACCTTC,CASSSFGARHGYTF
TRBJ1-4,TRBV9,NA,NA,TGTGCCAGCAGCGTGACCGGGACAATACAGGAAAAACTGTTTTTT,CASSVTGTIQEKLFF
TRBJ1-6,TRBV15,NA,TRBD1,TGTGCCACCAGCAGAGACGGGACAGCGAGAGATTCACCCCTCCACTTT,CATSRDGTARDSPLHF
TRBJ2-5,TRBV25-1,NA,NA,TGTGCCAGCAGTGGACAGGTTCCGTACCAAGAGACCCAGTACTTC,CASSGQVPYQETQYF
TRBJ2-1,TRBV7-2,NA,NA,TGTGCCAGCAGCTCCTTACGCGTGGAGCAGTTCTTC,CASSSLRVEQFF
TRBJ2-1,TRBV3-1,NA,NA,TGTGCCAGTCAATATGGAGAAGAGCAGTTCTTC,CASQYGEEQFF
TRBJ2-1,TRBV28,NA,NA,TGTGCCAGCAGTTCCCTGGGTAGCGGCTCCTACAATGAGCAGTTCTTC,CASSSLGSGSYNEQFF
TRBJ1-4,TRBV7-9,few,NA,TGTGCCAGCAGCACTACTCCGGACGGCTATAATGAAAAACTGTTTTTT,CASSTTPDGYNEKLFF
TRBJ1-5,TRBV9,NA,NA,TGTGCCAGCAGCGTAGGCCCCTCCCTCGGCGGACAGCCCCAGCATTTT,CASSVGPSLGGQPQHF
TRBJ1-4,TRBV4-3,NA,TRBD1,TGCGCCAGCAGCCAAGGGACAGGGACGGAAAAACTGTTTTTT,CASSQGTGTEKLFF
TRBJ1-6,TRBV5-6,few,NA,TGTGCCAGCAGCTTCTGGGACACGTCGCTTTCACCCCTCCACTTT,CASSFWDTSLSPLHF
TRBJ1-2,TRBV20-1,NA,TRBD1,TGCAGTGCTAGAGCGGGACAGGGGCTCGGATGGGGTGGCTACACCTTC,CSARAGQGLGWGGYTF
TRBJ1-5,TRBV27,few,NA,TGTGCCAGCAGTTTAGACGGGGAGAGGCCCCAGCATTTT,CASSLDGERPQHF
TRBJ2-5,TRBV27,few,TRBD2,TGTGCCAGCAGTCCCGGACTAGCGGGGGGGCCAGAGACCCAGTACTTC,CASSPGLAGGPETQYF
TRBJ2-5,TRBV28,NA,TRBD2,TGTGCCAGCAGTTCCGGGACTAGCGGGGGGCCGGAGGAGACCCAGTACTTC,CASSSGTSGGPEETQYF
TRBJ1-6,TRBV30,NA,NA,TGTGCCTGGAGCGTGCTGGGGCGATCGGGTTCACCCCTCCACTTT,CAWSVLGRSGSPLHF
TRBJ1-2,TRBV20-1,NA,NA,TGCAGTGCTAGAGATTTAACGACTGACTATGGCTACACCTTC,CSARDLTTDYGYTF
TRBJ1-2,TRBV11-2,few,NA,TGTGCCAGCAGCACTATCAGAGTTGGCTACACCTTC,CASSTIRVGYTF
TRBJ2-7,TRBV25-1,NA,NA,TGTGCCAGCAGTGAGGTGTCAGGGTCCCTCTACGAGCAGTACTTC,CASSEVSGSLYEQYF
TRBJ1-2,TRBV29-1,NA,NA,TGCAGCGTAGACCTCGGCTCTCTCCGGAACTATGGCTACACCTTC,CSVDLGSLRNYGYTF
TRBJ1-1,TRBV4-3,few,NA,TGCGCCAGCAGCCAAGATTTTCCAGCTAGAAGCACTGAAGCTTTCTTT,CASSQDFPARSTEAFF
TRBJ1-5,TRBV12-3/TRBV12-4,NA,TRBD1,TGTGCCAGCAGTCCGCGGGACAGGGGGCTCACGGGCAATCAGCCCCAGCATTTT,CASSPRDRGLTGNQPQHF
TRBJ1-4,TRBV28,NA,NA,TGTGCCAGCACCCTGACGGGGGCTGAAAAACTGTTTTTT,CASTLTGAEKLFF
TRBJ2-1,TRBV6-5,NA,TRBD1,TGTGCCAGCAGTACGGGACAGGGGATCCACAATGAGCAGTTCTTC,CASSTGQGIHNEQFF
TRBJ2-1,TRBV9,NA,NA,TGTGCCAGCAGTGGGGGCAGGGGTGAGCAGTTCTTC,CASSGGRGEQFF